This TCR beta chain was found in a study of blood T cell repertoires in COVID-19. The age range of participants was about 18 to 95 years, with residence in more than 20 US areas. Original handling: Reference gene primer amplification in the assay estimated nucleated cell counts. Clones were read by immunoSEQ multiplex PCR, and TCRdb kept only the in-frame ones, dropping some. V, J and clone size were drawn from that table, and D and trimming were deduced from the DNA. The sample holds some 220,000 clones, roughly 90% seen once. The V gene's germline CDR1 is DFQATT and CDR2 SNEGSKA (reference sequence). The CDR3 has 16 amino acids. V was pared by 3 bases and J by 0 bases, with 15 bases between. This clone was observed a handful of times.

This TCR was recovered from a woman aged 40 to 50 with acute COVID-19. Input material: PBMCs or T cells enriched from blood (not recorded which). V is TRBV20-1 and J is TRBJ1-5; maybe TRBD1 (6 bases). The CDR3 DNA sequence: TGCAGTGCTAGTGGTTTCGACAGGAATAGCAATCAGCCCCAGCATTTT. It codes for CSASGFDRNSNQPQHF.